These 5 T cell receptor beta chains were all obtained from the same sample, sequenced in a study of blood T cell repertoires in COVID-19. Clones were read by immunoSEQ multiplex PCR, and TCRdb kept only the in-frame ones, dropping some. The sample lists 150,000 to 200,000 clones, around 89% occurring once. The specimen sequenced was peripheral blood. These receptors came from a human donor in a cohort sampled during active COVID-19.

The sample holds a few counts of this clone. Written as DNA, the CDR3 is TGTGCCAGCAGTGATGGGGCCGACACCGGGGAGCTGTTTTTT. As protein: CASSDGADTGELFF. The V call is TRBV6-1, the J call TRBJ2-2; a weak D match, TRBD1 (5 bases). CDR3 length equals 14 residues. With 3 bases removed from V and 3 bases from J, the gap between germline ends came to 8 bases. Germline V CDR1 and CDR2: MNHNS, SASEGT.

V is TRBV29-1 and J is TRBJ2-5, with D maybe TRBD2 (5 bases). Deletions cut 7 bases from V and 3 bases from J, with 15 bases between. The V gene's germline CDR1 is SQVTM and CDR2 ANQGSEA. The CDR3 has 13 amino acids. The CDR3 DNA sequence: TGCAGCGGCAATCTTCCGGGAAAAGAGACCCAGTACTTC. Protein sequence: CSGNLPGKETQYF.

This clone was seen just once. The V call is TRBV11-2, the J call TRBJ2-5, with TRBD2 matching over 9 bases. This CDR3 has 15 residues. The junction had 4 bases not matched to a gene; V was cut back by 0 bases and J by 5 bases. Germline V gene sequence: CDR1 SGHAT, CDR2 FQNNGV. The CDR3 DNA reads TGTGCCAGCAGCTTAGAACTAGCGGGCTTGGAGACCCAGTACTTC. This encodes CASSLELAGLETQYF.

The genes are TRBV4-3 and TRBJ2-5, with 13 bases fitting TRBD2. CDR1 is LGHNA and CDR2 is YSLEER in the germline V gene. The CDR3 totals 18 residues. J gave up 1 base and V 2 bases, and 7 bases lay outside the gene matches. The CDR3, as DNA: TGCGCCAGCAGCCAACTACGACTAGCGGGAGGTATCCAAGAGACCCAGTACTTC. Its translation: CASSQLRLAGGIQETQYF.

The J gene is TRBJ2-7, the V gene TRBV7-6; 7 bases map to TRBD1. CDR1 SGHVS and CDR2 FNYEAQ come from the germline V gene. J was trimmed by 2 bases and V by 1 base; bases with no gene match: 5. The CDR3 consists of 15 residues. The CDR3 region is CASSLEGGRTYEQYF. Here the CDR3 DNA reads TGTGCCAGCAGCTTAGAAGGGGGCCGAACCTACGAGCAGTACTTC.